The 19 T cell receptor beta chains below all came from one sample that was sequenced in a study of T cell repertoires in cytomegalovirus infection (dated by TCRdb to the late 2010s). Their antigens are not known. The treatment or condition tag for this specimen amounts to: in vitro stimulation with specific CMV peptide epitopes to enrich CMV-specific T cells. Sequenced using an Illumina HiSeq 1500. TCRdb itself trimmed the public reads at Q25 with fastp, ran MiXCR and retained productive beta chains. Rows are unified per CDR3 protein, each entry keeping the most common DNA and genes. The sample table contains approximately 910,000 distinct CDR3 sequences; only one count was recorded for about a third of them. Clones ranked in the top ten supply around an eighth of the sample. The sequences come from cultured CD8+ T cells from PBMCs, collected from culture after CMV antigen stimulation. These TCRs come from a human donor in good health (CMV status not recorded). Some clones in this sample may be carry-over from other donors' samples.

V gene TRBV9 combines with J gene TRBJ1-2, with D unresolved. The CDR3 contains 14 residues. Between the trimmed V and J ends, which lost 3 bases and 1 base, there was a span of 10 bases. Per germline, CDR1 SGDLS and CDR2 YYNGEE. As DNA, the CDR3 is TGTGCCAGCAGCGACGGACGGATTAACTATGGCTACACCTTC. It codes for CASSDGRINYGYTF. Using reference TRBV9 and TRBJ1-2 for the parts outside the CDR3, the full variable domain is DSGVTQTPKHLITATGQRVTLRCSPRSGDLSVYWYQQSLDQGLQFLIQYYNGEERAKGNILERFSAQQFPDLHSELNLSSLELGDSALYFCASSDGRINYGYTFGSGTRLTVV.

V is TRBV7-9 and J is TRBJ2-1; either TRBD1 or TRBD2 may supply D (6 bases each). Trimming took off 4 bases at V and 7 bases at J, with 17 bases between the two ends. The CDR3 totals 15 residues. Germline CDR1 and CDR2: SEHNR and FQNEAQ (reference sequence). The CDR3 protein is CASSSQGGGRNEQFF. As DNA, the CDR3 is TGTGCCAGCAGCTCTCAGGGTGGGGGGCGGAATGAGCAGTTCTTC. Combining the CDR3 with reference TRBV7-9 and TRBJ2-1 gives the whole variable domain DTGVSQNPRHKITKRGQNVTFRCDPISEHNRLYWYRQTLGQGPEFLTYFQNEAQLEKSRLLSDRFSAERPKGSFSTLEIQRTEQGDSAMYLCASSSQGGGRNEQFFGPGTRLTVL.

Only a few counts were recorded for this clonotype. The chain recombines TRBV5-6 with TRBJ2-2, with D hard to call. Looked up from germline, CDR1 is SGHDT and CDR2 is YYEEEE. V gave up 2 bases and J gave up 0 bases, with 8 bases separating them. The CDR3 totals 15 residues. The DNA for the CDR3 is TGTGCCAGCAGCTTCCCCCAGGCGAACACCGGGGAGCTGTTTTTT. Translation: CASSFPQANTGELFF.

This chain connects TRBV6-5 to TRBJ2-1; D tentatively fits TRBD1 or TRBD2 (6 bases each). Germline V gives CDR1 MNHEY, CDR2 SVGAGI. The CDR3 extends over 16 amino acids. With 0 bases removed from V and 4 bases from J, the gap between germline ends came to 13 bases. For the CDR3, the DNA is TGTGCCAGCAGTTACTCGGATAGGGGGGCTTACAATGAGCAGTTCTTC. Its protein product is CASSYSDRGAYNEQFF.

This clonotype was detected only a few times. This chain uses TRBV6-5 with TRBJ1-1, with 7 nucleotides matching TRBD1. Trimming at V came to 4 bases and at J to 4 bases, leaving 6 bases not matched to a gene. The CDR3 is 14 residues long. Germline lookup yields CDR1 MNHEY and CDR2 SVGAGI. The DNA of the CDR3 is TGTGCCAGCAGTTCTTACAGGGGCGCCACTGAAGCTTTCTTT. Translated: CASSSYRGATEAFF.

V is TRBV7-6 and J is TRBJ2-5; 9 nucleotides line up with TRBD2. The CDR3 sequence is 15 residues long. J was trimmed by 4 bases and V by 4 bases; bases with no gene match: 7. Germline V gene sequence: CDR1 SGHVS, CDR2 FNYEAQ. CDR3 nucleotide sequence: TGTGCCAGCAGCTGGCGGGGGGGCCCCCCAGAGACCCAGTACTTC. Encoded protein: CASSWRGGPPETQYF. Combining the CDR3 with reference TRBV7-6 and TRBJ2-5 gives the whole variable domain GAGVSQSPRYKVTKRGQDVALRCDPISGHVSLYWYRQALGQGPEFLTYFNYEAQQDKSGLPNDRFSAERPEGSISTLTIQRTEQRDSAMYRCASSWRGGPPETQYFGPGTRLLVL.

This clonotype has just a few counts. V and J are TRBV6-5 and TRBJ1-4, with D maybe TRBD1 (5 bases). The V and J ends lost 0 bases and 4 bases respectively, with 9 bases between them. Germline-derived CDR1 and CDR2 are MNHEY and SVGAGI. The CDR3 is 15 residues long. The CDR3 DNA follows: TGTGCCAGCAGTTACTCGCCCCAGGGTAATGAAAAACTGTTTTTT. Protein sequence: CASSYSPQGNEKLFF.

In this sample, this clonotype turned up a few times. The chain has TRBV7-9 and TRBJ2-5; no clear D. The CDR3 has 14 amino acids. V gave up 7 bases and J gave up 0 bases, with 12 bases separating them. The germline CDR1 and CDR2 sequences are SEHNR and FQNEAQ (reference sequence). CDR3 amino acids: CASTTDLYQETQYF. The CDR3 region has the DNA TGTGCCAGCACCACGGACCTGTACCAAGAGACCCAGTACTTC.

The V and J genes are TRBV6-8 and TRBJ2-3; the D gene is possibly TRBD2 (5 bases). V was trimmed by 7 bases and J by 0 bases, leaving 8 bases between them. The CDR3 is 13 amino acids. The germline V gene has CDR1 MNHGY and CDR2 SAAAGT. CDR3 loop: CASIGVSTDTQYF. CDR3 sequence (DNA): TGTGCCAGCATCGGGGTTAGCACAGATACGCAGTATTTT.

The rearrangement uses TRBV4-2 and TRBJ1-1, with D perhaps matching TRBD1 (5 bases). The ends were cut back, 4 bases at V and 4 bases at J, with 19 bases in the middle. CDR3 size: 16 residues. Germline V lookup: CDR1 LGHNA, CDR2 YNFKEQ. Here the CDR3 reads CASSPIWGVGFTEAFF. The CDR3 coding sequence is TGTGCCAGCAGCCCTATCTGGGGGGTCGGGTTCACTGAAGCTTTCTTT.

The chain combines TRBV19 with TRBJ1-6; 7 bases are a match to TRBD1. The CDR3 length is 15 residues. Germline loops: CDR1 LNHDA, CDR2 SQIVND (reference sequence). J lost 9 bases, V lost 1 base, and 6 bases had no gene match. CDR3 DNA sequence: TGTGCCAGTAGTATAGGGCCAGGGGGTGGTTCACCCCTCCACTTT. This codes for CASSIGPGGGSPLHF.

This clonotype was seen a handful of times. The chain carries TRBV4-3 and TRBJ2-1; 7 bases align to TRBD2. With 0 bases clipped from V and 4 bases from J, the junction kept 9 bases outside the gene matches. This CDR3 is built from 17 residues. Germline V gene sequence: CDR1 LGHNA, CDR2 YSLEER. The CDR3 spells CASSQDVTAGDYNEQFF. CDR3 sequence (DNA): TGCGCCAGCAGCCAAGATGTAACGGCGGGGGATTACAATGAGCAGTTCTTC.

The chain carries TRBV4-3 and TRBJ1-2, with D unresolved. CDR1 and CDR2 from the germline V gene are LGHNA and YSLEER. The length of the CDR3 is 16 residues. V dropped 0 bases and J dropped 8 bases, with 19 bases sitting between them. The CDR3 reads CASSQDPGIYREGYTF. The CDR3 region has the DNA TGCGCCAGCAGCCAAGATCCAGGAATTTACCGCGAGGGCTACACCTTC.

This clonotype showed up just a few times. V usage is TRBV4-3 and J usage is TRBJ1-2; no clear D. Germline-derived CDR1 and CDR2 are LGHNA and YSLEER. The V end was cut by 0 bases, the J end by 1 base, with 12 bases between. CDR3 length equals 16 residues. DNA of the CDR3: TGCGCCAGCAGCCAAGATCCAACATATTATAACTATGGCTACACCTTC. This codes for CASSQDPTYYNYGYTF.

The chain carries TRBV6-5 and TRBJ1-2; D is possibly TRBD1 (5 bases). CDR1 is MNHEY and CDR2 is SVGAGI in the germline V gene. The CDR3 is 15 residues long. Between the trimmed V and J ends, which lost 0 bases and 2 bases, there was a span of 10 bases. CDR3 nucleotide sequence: TGTGCCAGCAGTTACTCAGGGGCCAGAAACTATGGCTACACCTTC. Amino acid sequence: CASSYSGARNYGYTF.

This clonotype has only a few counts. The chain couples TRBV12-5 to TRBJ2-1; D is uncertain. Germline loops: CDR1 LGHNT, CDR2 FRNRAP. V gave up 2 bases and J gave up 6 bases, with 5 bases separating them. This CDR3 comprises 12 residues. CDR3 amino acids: CASGLRVNEQFF. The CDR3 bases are TGTGCTAGTGGTTTGAGGGTCAATGAGCAGTTCTTC. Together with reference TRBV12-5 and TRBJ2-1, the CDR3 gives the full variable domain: DARVTQTPRHKVTEMGQEVTMRCQPILGHNTVFWYRQTMMQGLELLAYFRNRAPLDDSGMPKDRFSAEMPDATLATLKIQPSEPRDSAVYFCASGLRVNEQFFGPGTRLTVL.

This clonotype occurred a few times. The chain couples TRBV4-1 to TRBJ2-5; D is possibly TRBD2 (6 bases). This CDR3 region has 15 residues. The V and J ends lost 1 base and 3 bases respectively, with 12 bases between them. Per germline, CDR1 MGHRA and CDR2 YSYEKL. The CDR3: CASSQGVGLEETQYF. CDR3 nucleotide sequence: TGCGCCAGCAGCCAAGGCGTGGGACTGGAAGAGACCCAGTACTTC.

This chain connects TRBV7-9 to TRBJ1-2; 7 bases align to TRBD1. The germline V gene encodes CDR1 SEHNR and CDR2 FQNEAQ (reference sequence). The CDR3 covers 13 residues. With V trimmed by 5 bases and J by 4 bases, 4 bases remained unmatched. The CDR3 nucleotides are TGTGCCAGCAGCCCGGGACAGATCTATGGCTACACCTTC. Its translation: CASSPGQIYGYTF.

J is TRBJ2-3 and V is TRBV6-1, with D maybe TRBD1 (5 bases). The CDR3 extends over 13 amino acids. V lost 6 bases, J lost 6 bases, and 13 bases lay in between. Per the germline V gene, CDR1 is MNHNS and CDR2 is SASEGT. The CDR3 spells CASSPLRQDTQYF. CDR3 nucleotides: TGTGCCAGCAGCCCCTTACGACAGGATACGCAGTATTTT.